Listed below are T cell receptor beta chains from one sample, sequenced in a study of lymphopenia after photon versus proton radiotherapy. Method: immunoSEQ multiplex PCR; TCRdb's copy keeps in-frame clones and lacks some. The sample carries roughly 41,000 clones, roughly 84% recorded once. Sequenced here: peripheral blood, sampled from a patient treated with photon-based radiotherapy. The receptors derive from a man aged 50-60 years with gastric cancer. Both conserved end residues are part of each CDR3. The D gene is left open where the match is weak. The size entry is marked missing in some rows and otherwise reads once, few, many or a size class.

CDR3 DNA: TGTGCCAGTAGTACCAGGGGGCAACTGACTGGCAATGAGCAGTTCTTC
CDR3 protein: CASSTRGQLTGNEQFF
J gene: TRBJ2-1
D gene: TRBD1
clone size: .
V gene: TRBV19

CDR3 DNA: TGTGCCAGCAGTTTATCCCGTTCCGAGGGCTACACCTTC
CDR3 protein: CASSLSRSEGYTF
J gene: TRBJ1-2
D gene: .
clone size: .
V gene: TRBV27

CDR3 DNA: TGTGCCAGCAGCGGACGGCAAGAGACCCAGTACTTC
CDR3 protein: CASSGRQETQYF
J gene: TRBJ2-5
D gene: .
clone size: .
V gene: TRBV7-6

CDR3 DNA: TGTGCCAGCAGTCAGGACGGCAATCAGCCCCAGCATTTT
CDR3 protein: CASSQDGNQPQHF
J gene: TRBJ1-5
D gene: .
clone size: .
V gene: TRBV6-6

CDR3 DNA: TGCGCCAGCAGCTCAGGCGGTGGGTCGAGGGAGCAGTTCTTC
CDR3 protein: CASSSGGGSREQFF
J gene: TRBJ2-1
D gene: .
clone size: .
V gene: TRBV5-1

CDR3 DNA: TGCACCAGCAGCCAAGACCCTCGGACTAGCGGGAAAGAGCAGTACTTC
CDR3 protein: CTSSQDPRTSGKEQYF
J gene: TRBJ2-7
D gene: .
clone size: .
V gene: TRBV1

CDR3 DNA: TGTGCCAGCAGTGATCCTGGGGCTAGCGGGAGAATAAACAATGAGCAGTTCTTC
CDR3 protein: CASSDPGASGRINNEQFF
J gene: TRBJ2-1
D gene: TRBD2
clone size: .
V gene: TRBV25-1

CDR3 DNA: TGTGCCACCAGCTTGGGACGGTTAAACACTGAAGCTTTCTTT
CDR3 protein: CATSLGRLNTEAFF
J gene: TRBJ1-1
D gene: .
clone size: .
V gene: TRBV15

CDR3 DNA: TGTGCCAGCACCTCCTTTGTCAGACCCACGACTGGAAACACCATATATTTT
CDR3 protein: CASTSFVRPTTGNTIYF
J gene: TRBJ1-3
D gene: .
clone size: .
V gene: TRBV11-2

CDR3 DNA: TGTGCCAGCAGCTTAAACGACAGGGAGTTGGAAAAACTGTTTTTT
CDR3 protein: CASSLNDRELEKLFF
J gene: TRBJ1-4
D gene: TRBD1
clone size: .
V gene: TRBV5-5

CDR3 DNA: TGCAGCGTTGACGAGAGCACAGATACGCAGTATTTT
CDR3 protein: CSVDESTDTQYF
J gene: TRBJ2-3
D gene: .
clone size: .
V gene: TRBV29-1

CDR3 DNA: TGTGCCAGTACCCTGGCGGGGCTTGGAAACACCATATATTTT
CDR3 protein: CASTLAGLGNTIYF
J gene: TRBJ1-3
D gene: .
clone size: .
V gene: TRBV19

CDR3 DNA: TGCGCCAGCAGCCCGCGGGGGACATTTACCTACGAGCAGTACTTC
CDR3 protein: CASSPRGTFTYEQYF
J gene: TRBJ2-7
D gene: .
clone size: .
V gene: TRBV5-1

CDR3 DNA: TGTGCCAGCAGTCTCGGCCTGACGGCTACCAGCACAGATACGCAGTATTTT
CDR3 protein: CASSLGLTATSTDTQYF
J gene: TRBJ2-3
D gene: .
clone size: .
V gene: TRBV7-9

CDR3 DNA: TGTGCCAGCAGTGGTAAAGGGTGGTTCGGCACTGAAGCTTTCTTT
CDR3 protein: CASSGKGWFGTEAFF
J gene: TRBJ1-1
D gene: .
clone size: few
V gene: TRBV6-1

CDR3 DNA: TGTGCCAGCAGTTACTCGGGTGGAGGACCAGATACGCAGTATTTT
CDR3 protein: CASSYSGGGPDTQYF
J gene: TRBJ2-3
D gene: .
clone size: .
V gene: TRBV6-6

CDR3 DNA: TGTGCCAGCAGCGTAGGCGCTAGCGGGAAGGACTACAATGAGCAGTTCTTC
CDR3 protein: CASSVGASGKDYNEQFF
J gene: TRBJ2-1
D gene: TRBD2
clone size: .
V gene: TRBV9

CDR3 DNA: TGTGCCAGCAGCCCCCCGGGGGGCTGGGAGACCCAGTACTTC
CDR3 protein: CASSPPGGWETQYF
J gene: TRBJ2-5
D gene: .
clone size: .
V gene: TRBV7-9

CDR3 DNA: TGCGCCAGCAGCTTGGGGGCAGGGGGCGAGACCCAGTACTTC
CDR3 protein: CASSLGAGGETQYF
J gene: TRBJ2-5
D gene: TRBD1
clone size: .
V gene: TRBV5-1